A single sample is the source of the 19 T cell receptor beta chains below, sequenced in a study of blood T cell repertoires in COVID-19. Clones were read by immunoSEQ multiplex PCR, and TCRdb kept only the in-frame ones, dropping some. The table includes over 400,000 clones, roughly nine tenths detected once. The sample was PBMCs or T cells enriched from blood (not recorded which). The receptors come from a woman aged 55 to 70 who had recovered from COVID-19.

Concerning this clone: The identical CDR3 is also encoded by other nucleotide sequences in the sample. The chain employs TRBV6-5 and TRBJ1-2; D gene unclear. CDR3 length: 13 amino acids. The V end was cut by 2 bases, the J end by 0 bases, with 4 bases between. Looked up from germline, CDR1 is MNHEY and CDR2 is SVGAGI. CDR3 DNA sequence: TGTGCCAGCAGTTACGGCACTAACTATGGCTACACCTTC. Translating gives CASSYGTNYGYTF.

V gene TRBV5-1 combines with J gene TRBJ1-3; 8 nucleotides agree with TRBD1. Germline CDR1 reads SGHRS; CDR2 reads YFSETQ. V was pared by 4 bases and J by 0 bases, with 6 bases of the junction left unmatched. The CDR3 has 16 residues. The CDR3 bases are TGCGCCAGCAGCCCTACTACAGGGGGCTCTGGAAACACCATATATTTT. Its protein product is CASSPTTGGSGNTIYF.

The rearrangement uses TRBV6-5 and TRBJ2-7; the D gene is possibly TRBD2 (5 bases). The V gene lost 10 bases and the J gene lost 2 bases, with 6 bases spanning the gap. The CDR3 extends over 10 amino acids. In germline, CDR1 is MNHEY, CDR2 SVGAGI. The CDR3 nucleotides read TGTGCCACCGGGGCCTACGAGCAGTACGTC. Translated, it gives CATGAYEQYV.

The chain carries TRBV5-1 and TRBJ2-3; TRBD1 agrees at 7 bases. The V and J ends lost 0 bases and 4 bases, in that order; junction bases with no gene match: 11. Germline V CDR1 and CDR2: SGHRS, YFSETQ. The CDR3 contains 17 residues. This chain's CDR3 is CASSLATGKGWSDTQYF. CDR3 coding DNA: TGCGCCAGCAGCTTGGCGACAGGGAAGGGGTGGTCAGATACGCAGTATTTT.

The count of this clone is one. This chain uses TRBV6-2 or TRBV6-3 with TRBJ2-1; 8 positions match TRBD1. The CDR3 consists of 16 residues. The trim removed 5 bases at V and 4 bases at J, leaving 10 bases unmatched. Germline CDR1 MNHEY, CDR2 SVGEGT. The CDR3 reads CASSRLQGVLYNEQFF. Here the CDR3 DNA reads TGTGCCAGCAGTCGACTACAGGGGGTCCTATACAATGAGCAGTTCTTC.

The J gene is TRBJ1-6, the V gene TRBV6-1; 9 bases fit TRBD1. J gave up 12 bases and V 2 bases, and 5 bases lay outside the gene matches. The CDR3 contains 14 residues. Germline V gene data show CDR1 as MNHNS and CDR2 as SASEGT. The CDR3 DNA is TGTGCCAGCAGTGAATACAGGGGGCGCGGACCCCTCCACTTT. This translates into CASSEYRGRGPLHF.

This clone was counted once. The J gene is TRBJ1-1, the V gene TRBV20-1, with a possible D match to TRBD1 (6 bases). The CDR3 is 11 amino acids. In germline, CDR1 is DFQATT, CDR2 SNEGSKA (reference sequence). V was pared by 6 bases and J by 4 bases, with 9 bases between. The CDR3 DNA sequence: TGCAGTGCCTCAGGGGCCACTGAAGCTTTCTTT. Translated: CSASGATEAFF.

The CDR3 loop is CASSLGTSGGANNEQFF. In DNA, the CDR3 is TGTGCCAGCAGCTTGGGTACTAGCGGGGGGGCCAATAATGAGCAGTTCTTC. The genes are TRBV5-4 and TRBJ2-1; TRBD2 matches 13 bases. Trimming took 0 bases from V and 7 from J; bases not matched to a gene: 7. The CDR3 extends over 17 amino acids. The germline V gene has CDR1 SGHNT and CDR2 YYREEE (reference sequence).

This chain connects TRBV7-2 to TRBJ2-7; D might be TRBD2 (5 bases). Trimming stripped 3 bases from V and 3 bases from J, with 12 bases between. From germline, CDR1 is SGHTA and CDR2 FQGNSA. The CDR3 runs 14 residues. The CDR3 DNA follows: TGTGCCAGCAGCTTTCTGATAGAGGGCTACGAGCAGTACTTC. It yields the protein CASSFLIEGYEQYF.

This chain uses TRBV25-1 with TRBJ2-1, with 8 positions matching TRBD1. This CDR3 has 16 residues. V shed 4 bases, J shed 4 bases, and the junction held 9 bases outside the gene matches. Germline V gene lookup returns CDR1 MGHDK and CDR2 SYGVNS. CDR3: CASSARTGRMYNEQFF. The CDR3 DNA reads as TGTGCCAGCAGTGCGCGGACAGGGAGAATGTACAATGAGCAGTTCTTC.

V is TRBV6-5 and J is TRBJ1-3; D unclear. Germline-derived CDR1 and CDR2 are MNHEY and SVGAGI. The CDR3 is 14 residues long. V was trimmed by 5 bases and J by 2 bases, leaving 10 bases between them. The CDR3 nucleotides read TGTGCCAGCAGTCCCCTTAGTCCTGGAAACACCATATATTTT. It yields the protein CASSPLSPGNTIYF.

This chain joins TRBV19 and TRBJ2-5, with D perhaps matching TRBD2 (5 bases). The CDR3 has 13 residues. Germline CDR1 and CDR2: LNHDA and SQIVND (reference sequence). V gave up 7 bases and J gave up 8 bases, with 17 bases separating them. CDR3 amino acids: CASKEREGPTQYF. CDR3 DNA: TGTGCCAGTAAGGAGAGAGAGGGTCCAACCCAGTACTTC.

The chain is built from TRBV5-1 and TRBJ1-4; tentative D call: TRBD1 (5 bases). CDR3 length: 15 amino acids. Trimming pared 0 bases from V and 5 bases from J, leaving 11 bases between. CDR1 and CDR2 from the germline V gene are SGHRS and YFSETQ. The DNA for the CDR3 is TGCGCCAGCAGCTTGGAACCGGGGGGGAATGAAAAACTGTTTTTT. Protein product: CASSLEPGGNEKLFF. Variable domain in full (rest from reference TRBV5-1 and TRBJ1-4): KAGVTQTPRYLIKTRGQQVTLSCSPISGHRSVSWYQQTPGQGLQFLFEYFSETQRNKGNFPGRFSGRQFSNSRSEMNVSTLELGDSALYLCASSLEPGGNEKLFFGSGTQLSVL.

The chain is built from TRBV5-1 and TRBJ2-7; D is uncertain. CDR1 and CDR2 from the germline V gene are SGHRS and YFSETQ. This CDR3 is built from 13 residues. V lost 0 bases, J lost 6 bases, and 10 bases lay in between. This CDR3 reads CASSLDPVTEQYV. The CDR3 DNA reads TGCGCCAGCAGCTTGGACCCAGTCACCGAGCAGTACGTC.

This clone was seen just once. The chain recombines TRBV2 with TRBJ2-2; TRBD1 is a possible D gene (5 bases). The length of the CDR3 is 13 residues. Trimming stripped 5 bases from V and 5 bases from J, with 9 bases between. From germline, CDR1 is SNHLY and CDR2 FYNNEI. The CDR3 DNA sequence: TGTGCCAGCAGTCAGCAGGGAACCGGGGAGCTGTTTTTT. Translated, it gives CASSQQGTGELFF. Full variable domain (outside the CDR3, taken from reference TRBV2 and TRBJ2-2): EPEVTQTPSHQVTQMGQEVILRCVPISNHLYFYWYRQILGQKVEFLVSFYNNEISEKSEIFDDQFSVERPDGSNFTLKIRSTKLEDSAMYFCASSQQGTGELFFGEGSRLTVL.

The chain's CDR3 is CASSLARQTSYEQYV. DNA of the CDR3: TGCGCCAGCAGCTTAGCCAGGCAAACCTCCTACGAGCAGTACGTC. V gene TRBV5-1 combines with J gene TRBJ2-7, with D unclear. The CDR3 is 15 residues long. Per germline, CDR1 SGHRS and CDR2 YFSETQ. The V gene lost 2 bases and the J gene lost 0 bases, with 12 bases spanning the gap.

J is TRBJ2-7 and V is TRBV10-3; D gene unclear. Germline CDR1 is ENHRY and CDR2 is SYGVKD. V gave up 3 bases and J gave up 0 bases, with 6 bases separating them. This CDR3 spans 13 amino acids. CDR3 nucleotides: TGTGCCATCAGTGAACACAACTCCTACGAGCAGTACGTC. This sequence encodes CAISEHNSYEQYV.

This clone has only a few counts. The V call is TRBV5-1, the J call TRBJ2-2; D may be TRBD2 (5 bases). V shed 2 bases and J shed 6 bases, with 11 bases lying between them. The CDR3 contains 14 residues. Germline loops: CDR1 SGHRS, CDR2 YFSETQ. Here the CDR3 reads CASSFPGIPGELFF. For the CDR3, the DNA is TGCGCCAGCAGCTTTCCGGGGATTCCCGGGGAGCTGTTTTTT. Complete variable domain (other parts from reference TRBV5-1 and TRBJ2-2): KAGVTQTPRYLIKTRGQQVTLSCSPISGHRSVSWYQQTPGQGLQFLFEYFSETQRNKGNFPGRFSGRQFSNSRSEMNVSTLELGDSALYLCASSFPGIPGELFFGEGSRLTVL.

This rearrangement joins TRBV27 to TRBJ2-6; D not resolved. Germline assignment: CDR1 MNHEY and CDR2 SMNVEV (reference sequence). The V end was cut by 4 bases, the J end by 4 bases, with 17 bases between. CDR3 size: 17 residues. CDR3: CASSSRLGAWGANVLTF. The DNA for the CDR3 is TGTGCCAGCAGTTCGCGACTCGGAGCTTGGGGGGCCAACGTCCTGACTTTC.